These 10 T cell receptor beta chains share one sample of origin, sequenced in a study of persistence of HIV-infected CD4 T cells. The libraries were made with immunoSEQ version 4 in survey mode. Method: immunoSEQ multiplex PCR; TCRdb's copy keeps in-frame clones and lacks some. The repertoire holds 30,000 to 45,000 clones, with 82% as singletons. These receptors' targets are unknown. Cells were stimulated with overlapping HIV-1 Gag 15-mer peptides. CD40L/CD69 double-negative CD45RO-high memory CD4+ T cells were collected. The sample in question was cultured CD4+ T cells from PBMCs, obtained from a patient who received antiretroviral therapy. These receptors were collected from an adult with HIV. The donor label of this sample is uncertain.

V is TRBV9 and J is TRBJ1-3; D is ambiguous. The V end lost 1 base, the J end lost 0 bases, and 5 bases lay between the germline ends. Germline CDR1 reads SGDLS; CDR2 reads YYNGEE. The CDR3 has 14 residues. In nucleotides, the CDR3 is TGTGCCAGCAGCGTACAGGACTCTGGAAACACCATATATTTT. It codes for CASSVQDSGNTIYF.

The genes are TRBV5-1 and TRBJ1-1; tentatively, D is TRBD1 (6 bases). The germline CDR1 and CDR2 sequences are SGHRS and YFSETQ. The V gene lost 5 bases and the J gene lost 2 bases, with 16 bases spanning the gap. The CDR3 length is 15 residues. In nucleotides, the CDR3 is TGCGCCAGCAGTCATGGGACACCTCAAAACACTGAAGCTTTCTTT. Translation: CASSHGTPQNTEAFF.

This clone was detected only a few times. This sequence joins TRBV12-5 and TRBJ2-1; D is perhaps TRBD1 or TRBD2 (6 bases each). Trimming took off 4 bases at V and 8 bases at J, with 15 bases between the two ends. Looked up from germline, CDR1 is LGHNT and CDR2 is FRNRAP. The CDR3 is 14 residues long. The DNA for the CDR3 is TGTGCTAGTGGTTCTCCGACTAGGGGGGATGAGCAGTTCTTC. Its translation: CASGSPTRGDEQFF.

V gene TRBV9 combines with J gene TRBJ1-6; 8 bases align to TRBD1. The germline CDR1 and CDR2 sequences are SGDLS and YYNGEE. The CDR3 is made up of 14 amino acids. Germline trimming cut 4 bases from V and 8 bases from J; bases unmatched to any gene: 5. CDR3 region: CASSSDRADSPLHF. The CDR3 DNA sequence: TGTGCCAGCAGCTCGGACAGGGCAGATTCACCCCTCCACTTT.

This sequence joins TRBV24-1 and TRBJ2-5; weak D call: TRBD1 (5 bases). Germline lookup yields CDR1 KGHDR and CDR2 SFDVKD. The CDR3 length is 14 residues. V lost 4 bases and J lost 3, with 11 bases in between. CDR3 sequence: CATSEGAGKETQYF. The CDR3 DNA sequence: TGTGCCACCAGTGAAGGGGCCGGAAAAGAGACCCAGTACTTC.

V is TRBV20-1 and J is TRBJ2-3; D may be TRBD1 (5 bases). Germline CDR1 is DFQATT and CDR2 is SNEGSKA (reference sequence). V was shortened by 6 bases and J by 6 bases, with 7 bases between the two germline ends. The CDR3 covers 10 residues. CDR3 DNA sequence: TGCAGTGCCGACAGCGATACGCAGTATTTT. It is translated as CSADSDTQYF.

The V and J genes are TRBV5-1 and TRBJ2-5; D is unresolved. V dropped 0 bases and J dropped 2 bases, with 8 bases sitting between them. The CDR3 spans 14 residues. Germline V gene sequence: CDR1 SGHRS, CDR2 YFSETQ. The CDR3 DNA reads TGCGCCAGCAGCTTGGGCTCCAATCAAGAGACCCAGTACTTC. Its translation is CASSLGSNQETQYF.

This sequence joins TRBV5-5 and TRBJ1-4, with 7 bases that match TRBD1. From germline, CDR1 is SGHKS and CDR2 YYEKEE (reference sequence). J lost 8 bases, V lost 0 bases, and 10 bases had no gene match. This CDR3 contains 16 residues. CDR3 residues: CASSLEWAGGREKLFF. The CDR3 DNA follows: TGTGCCAGCAGCTTGGAATGGGCAGGGGGGCGAGAAAAACTGTTTTTT.

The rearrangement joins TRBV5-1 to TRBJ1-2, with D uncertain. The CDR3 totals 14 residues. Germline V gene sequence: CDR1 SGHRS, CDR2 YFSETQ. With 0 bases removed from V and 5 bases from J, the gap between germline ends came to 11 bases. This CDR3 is CASSLGNLEYGYTF. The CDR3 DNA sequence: TGCGCCAGCAGCTTGGGGAACCTGGAGTATGGCTACACCTTC.

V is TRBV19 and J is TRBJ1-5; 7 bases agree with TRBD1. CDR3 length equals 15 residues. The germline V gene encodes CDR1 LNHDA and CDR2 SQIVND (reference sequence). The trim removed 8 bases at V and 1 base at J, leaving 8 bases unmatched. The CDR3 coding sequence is TGTGCCAGTCGTCAGACAGGGAACAGCAATCAGCCCCAGCATTTT. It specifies CASRQTGNSNQPQHF.